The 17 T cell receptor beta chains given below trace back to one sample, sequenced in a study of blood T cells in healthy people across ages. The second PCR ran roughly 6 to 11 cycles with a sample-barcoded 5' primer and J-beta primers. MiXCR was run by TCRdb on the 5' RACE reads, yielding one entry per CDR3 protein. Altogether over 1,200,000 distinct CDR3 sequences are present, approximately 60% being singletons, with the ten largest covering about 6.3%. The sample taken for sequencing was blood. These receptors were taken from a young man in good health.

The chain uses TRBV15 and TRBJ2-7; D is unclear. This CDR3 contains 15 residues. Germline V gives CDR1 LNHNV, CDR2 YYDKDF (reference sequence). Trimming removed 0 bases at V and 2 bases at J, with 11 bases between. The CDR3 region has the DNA TGTGCCACCAGCAGAGAGGGTTCTTTGACCTACGAGCAGTACTTC. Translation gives CATSREGSLTYEQYF.

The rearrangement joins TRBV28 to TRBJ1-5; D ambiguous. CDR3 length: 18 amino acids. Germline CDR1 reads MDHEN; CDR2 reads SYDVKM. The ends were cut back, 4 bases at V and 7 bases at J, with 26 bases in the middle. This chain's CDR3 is CASSSYFERRSSGQPQHF. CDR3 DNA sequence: TGTGCCAGCAGTTCCTACTTTGAGCGGAGGTCATCGGGCCAGCCCCAGCATTTT.

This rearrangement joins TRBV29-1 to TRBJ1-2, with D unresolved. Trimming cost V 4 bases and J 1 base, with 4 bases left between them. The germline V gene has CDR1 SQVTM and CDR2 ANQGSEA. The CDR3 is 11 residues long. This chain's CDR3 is CSVVSNYGYTF. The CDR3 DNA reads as TGCAGCGTTGTCAGTAACTATGGCTACACCTTC.

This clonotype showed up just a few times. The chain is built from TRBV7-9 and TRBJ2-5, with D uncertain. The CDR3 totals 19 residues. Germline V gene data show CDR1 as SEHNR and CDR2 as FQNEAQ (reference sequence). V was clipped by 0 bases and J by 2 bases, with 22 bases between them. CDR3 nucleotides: TGTGCCAGCAGCTTAGCAACAAATTGGGGTCCGGAAGATCAAGAGACCCAGTACTTC. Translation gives CASSLATNWGPEDQETQYF.

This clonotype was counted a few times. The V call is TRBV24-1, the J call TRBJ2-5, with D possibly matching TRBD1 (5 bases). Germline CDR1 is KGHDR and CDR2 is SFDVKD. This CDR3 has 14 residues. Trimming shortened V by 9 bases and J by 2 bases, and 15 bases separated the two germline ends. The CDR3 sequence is CATEDTLAQETQYF. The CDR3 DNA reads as TGTGCCACCGAGGACACCCTCGCTCAAGAGACCCAGTACTTC.

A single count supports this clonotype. Here the CDR3 reads CASTGEGYNSPLHF. CDR3 nucleotide sequence: TGTGCCAGCACGGGGGAAGGCTATAATTCACCCCTCCACTTT. This chain connects TRBV2 to TRBJ1-6, with a weak D call TRBD1 (5 bases). V lost 7 bases, J lost 3 bases, and 10 bases lay in between. The CDR3 runs 14 residues. Germline CDR1 reads SNHLY; CDR2 reads FYNNEI.

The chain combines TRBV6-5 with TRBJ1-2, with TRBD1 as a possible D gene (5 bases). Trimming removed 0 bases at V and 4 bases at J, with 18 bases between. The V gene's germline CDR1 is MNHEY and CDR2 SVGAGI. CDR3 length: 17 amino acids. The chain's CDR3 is CASSYSFTGTSPYGYTF. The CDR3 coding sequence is TGTGCCAGCAGTTACTCTTTCACCGGGACCTCTCCCTATGGCTACACCTTC.

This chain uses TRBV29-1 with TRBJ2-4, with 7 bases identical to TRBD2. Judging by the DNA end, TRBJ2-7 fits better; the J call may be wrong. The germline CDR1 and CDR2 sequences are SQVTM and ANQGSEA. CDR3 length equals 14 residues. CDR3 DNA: TGCAGCGTGGGACGGACTAGTCTGGTCTACGAGCAGTACTTC. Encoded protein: CSVGRTSLVYEQYF.

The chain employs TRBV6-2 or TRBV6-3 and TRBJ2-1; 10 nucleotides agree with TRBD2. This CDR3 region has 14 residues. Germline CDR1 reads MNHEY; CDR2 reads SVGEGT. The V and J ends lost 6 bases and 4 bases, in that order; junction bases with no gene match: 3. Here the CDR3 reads CASRSGGDYNEQFF. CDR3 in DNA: TGTGCCAGCAGGAGCGGGGGGGATTACAATGAGCAGTTCTTC.

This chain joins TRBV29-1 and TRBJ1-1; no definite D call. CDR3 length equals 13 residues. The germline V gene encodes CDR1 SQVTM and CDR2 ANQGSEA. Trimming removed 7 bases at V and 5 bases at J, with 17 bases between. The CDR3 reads CSAVATEKTEAFF. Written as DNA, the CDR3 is TGCAGCGCTGTAGCAACCGAGAAAACTGAAGCTTTCTTT.

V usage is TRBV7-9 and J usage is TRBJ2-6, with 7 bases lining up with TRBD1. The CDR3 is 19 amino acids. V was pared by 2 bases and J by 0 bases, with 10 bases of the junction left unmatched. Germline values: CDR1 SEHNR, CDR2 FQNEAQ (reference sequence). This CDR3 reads CASSLLGQASHSGANVLTF. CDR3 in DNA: TGTGCCAGCAGCTTACTAGGACAGGCCTCTCACTCTGGGGCCAACGTCCTGACTTTC.

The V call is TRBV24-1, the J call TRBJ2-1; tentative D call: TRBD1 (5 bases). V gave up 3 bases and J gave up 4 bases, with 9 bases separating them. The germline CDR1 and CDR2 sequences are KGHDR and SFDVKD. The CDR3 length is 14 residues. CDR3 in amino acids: CATSDTGDYNEQFF. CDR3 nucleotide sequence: TGTGCCACCAGTGATACAGGAGATTACAATGAGCAGTTCTTC.

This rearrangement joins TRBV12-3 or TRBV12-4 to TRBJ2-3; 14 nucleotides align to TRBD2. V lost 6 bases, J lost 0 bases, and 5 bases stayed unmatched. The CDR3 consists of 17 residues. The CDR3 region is CASRGTSGSQSTDTQYF. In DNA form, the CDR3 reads TGTGCCAGCAGGGGGACTAGCGGGAGTCAGAGCACAGATACGCAGTATTTT.

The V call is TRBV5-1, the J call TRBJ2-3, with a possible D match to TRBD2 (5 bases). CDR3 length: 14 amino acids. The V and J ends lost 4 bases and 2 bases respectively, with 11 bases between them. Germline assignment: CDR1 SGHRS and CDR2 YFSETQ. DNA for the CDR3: TGCGCCAGCAGCACGAAGAGGGACACAGATACGCAGTATTTT. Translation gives CASSTKRDTDTQYF.

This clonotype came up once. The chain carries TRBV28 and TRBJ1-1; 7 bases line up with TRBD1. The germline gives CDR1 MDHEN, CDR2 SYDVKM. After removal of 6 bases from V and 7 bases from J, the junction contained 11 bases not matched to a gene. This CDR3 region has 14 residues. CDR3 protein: CASRSPGQPVEAFF. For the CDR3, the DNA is TGTGCCAGCAGATCCCCGGGACAGCCTGTTGAAGCTTTCTTT.

Here the CDR3 DNA reads TGCAGCGTTGTAGGGAACACCGGGGAGCTGTTTTTT. The encoded protein is CSVVGNTGELFF. The rearrangement joins TRBV29-1 to TRBJ2-2; D unclear. The CDR3 is 12 amino acids. V was trimmed by 4 bases and J by 1 base, leaving 4 bases between them. Germline V gives CDR1 SQVTM, CDR2 ANQGSEA.

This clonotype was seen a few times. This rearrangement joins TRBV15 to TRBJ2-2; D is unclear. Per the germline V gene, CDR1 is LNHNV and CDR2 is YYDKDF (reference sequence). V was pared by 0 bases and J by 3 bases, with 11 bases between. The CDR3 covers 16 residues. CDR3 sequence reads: CATSRDRAGDTGELFF. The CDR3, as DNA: TGTGCCACCAGCAGAGATCGGGCTGGGGACACCGGGGAGCTGTTTTTT.